This T cell receptor beta chain stems from a study of blood T cell repertoires in COVID-19. Study overall: Acute-phase and convalescent COVID-19 samples originated in the United States, Italy and Spain.

The CDR3 has 16 residues. Looked up from germline, CDR1 is SGHNT and CDR2 is YENEEA. With 1 base removed from V and 0 bases from J, the gap between germline ends came to 10 bases. Original analysis: Amplification with reference gene primers provided the estimates of nucleated cell counts. Measured with immunoSEQ multiplex PCR; TCRdb has only the in-frame clones, and not every one. V, J and clone size reflect that table, while D and trimming were determined from the DNA. The table records some 350,000 clones, 70% to 90% of them present only once. The TCR originated in a woman in her 30s with COVID-19, enrolled during active disease. The chain joins TRBV11-3 to TRBJ1-3, with TRBD1 as a possible D gene (6 bases). Sample: peripheral blood. The CDR3 region has the DNA TGTGCCAGCAGCTTAGGGGACACGGGCTCTGGAAACACCATATATTTT. Amino acids: CASSLGDTGSGNTIYF.